This record concerns one T cell receptor (beta chain) sequence. These data originate in a study of blood T cell repertoires in COVID-19. As for the study in general: Acute and convalescent COVID-19 samples came from the United States, Italy and Spain. In each case, the material was cDNA or gDNA derived from T cells, B-cell-depleted T cells, or PBMCs.

In the study's own analysis: Amplification from reference gene primers served as the basis for estimated nucleated cell counts. Libraries were prepared by immunoSEQ multiplex PCR; TCRdb keeps only in-frame clonotypes and omits some of them. That table gives V, J and clone size, and the DNA gave D and trimming. The table lists tens of thousands of clones, 60% to 85% of them singletons. Sequencing used peripheral blood. The TCR comes from a human donor in a cohort sampled during active COVID-19.

The CDR3 reads CASRRDNRSNSPLHF. Here the CDR3 DNA reads TGTGCCAGTAGAAGGGACAACAGATCTAATTCACCCCTCCACTTT. The chain has TRBV19 and TRBJ1-6, with D perhaps TRBD1 (6 bases). Germline loops: CDR1 LNHDA, CDR2 SQIVND (reference sequence). Trimming left V 6 bases short and J 6 bases short, with 15 bases between. This CDR3 has 15 amino acids.